This TCR beta chain was obtained from a study of T-cell reconstitution after alpha-beta-depleted transplantation in children (TCRdb year 2016). For the wider study: T-cell immune reconstitution after TCRalphabeta/CD19-depleted allogeneic hematopoietic cell transplantation in children was quantitatively tracked in the study by means of TCR repertoire profiling.

Library preparation used PCR. Instrument on record: Illumina HiSeq 2500. Molecular barcoding was employed in the preparation of TCR libraries, with unique molecular identifiers being used to normalize TCRbeta repertoire quantification. TCRdb reworked the public reads: Q25 trimming with fastp, MiXCR clone assembly, productive beta chains retained. CDR3 protein sequences are deduplicated, and each keeps its most common genes and DNA. In all, the sample holds 250,000 to 300,000 distinct CDR3 sequences, and around 7.1% of those were seen once. 9.1% of the sample rests with the top ten. This clonotype was detected many times. Its recognized antigen is unknown. No quality values exist for individual bases; no much larger clone is one base distant. The study at large found these results: The high TCRbeta diversity at day 60 in some patients was ascribed to recipient T cells and intrathymic progenitors that had survived conditioning. Apparently early alphabetaT-cell count recovery about two months after transplant reportedly relied on only several hundred rapidly expanded clones derived from non-depleted graft cells. Hyperexpanded clone frequencies declined over subsequent months; after one year, T-cell counts and TCRbeta diversity were mostly attributed to newly produced T cells.

This sample's treatment or condition label indicates: allogeneic hematopoietic cell transplantation with graft depleted of TCRalphabeta T cells and CD19 B cells. The children who served as transplant recipients had been given grafts of TCRalphabeta/CD19-depleted allogeneic hematopoietic cells. Taken from cysteine to phenylalanine, the CDR3 has 13 residues. Only the CDR3 DNA stays, 39 bases, in frame from base 1. The germline V gene encodes CDR1 DFQATT and CDR2 SNEGSKA (reference sequence). V is clipped by 2 bases and J by 4 bases, and the sequence between their germline boundaries is 12 bases long. The chain uses TRBV20-1 and TRBJ2-7; no D gene can be assigned with confidence. The TCR comes from a female patient between 2 and 15 years old who had a stem cell transplant for Fanconi anemia, so the T cells may come from the graft donor. This material consisted of peripheral blood, taken 360 days after TCRalphabeta/CD19-depleted stem cell transplant. This receptor has the CDR3 CSARPTSTYEQYF. The bases read TGCAGTGCTAGACCGACTTCTACATACGAGCAGTACTTC.